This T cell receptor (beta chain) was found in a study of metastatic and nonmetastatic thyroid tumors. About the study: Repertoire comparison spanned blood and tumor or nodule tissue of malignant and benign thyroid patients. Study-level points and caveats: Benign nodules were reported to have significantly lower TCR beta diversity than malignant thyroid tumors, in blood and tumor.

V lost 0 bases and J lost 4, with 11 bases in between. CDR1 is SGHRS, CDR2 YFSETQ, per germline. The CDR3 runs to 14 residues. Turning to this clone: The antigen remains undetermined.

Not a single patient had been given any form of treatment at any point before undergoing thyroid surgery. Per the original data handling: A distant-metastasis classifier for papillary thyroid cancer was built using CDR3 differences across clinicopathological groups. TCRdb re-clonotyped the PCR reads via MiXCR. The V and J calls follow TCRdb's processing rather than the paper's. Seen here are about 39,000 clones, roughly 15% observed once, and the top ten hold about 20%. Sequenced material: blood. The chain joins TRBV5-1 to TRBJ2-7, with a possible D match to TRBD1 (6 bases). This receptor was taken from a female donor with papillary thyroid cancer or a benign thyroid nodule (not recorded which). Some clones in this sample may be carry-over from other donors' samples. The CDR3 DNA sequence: TGCGCCAGCAGCTTGGCTGCCGACAGGTACGAGCAGTACTTC. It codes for CASSLAADRYEQYF.